This is a list of T cell receptor beta chains from one sample in a study of graft-versus-host responses after intestinal transplantation. Their recognized antigens are unknown. Sequencing was performed with immunoSEQ multiplex PCR; in TCRdb, only in-frame clones are kept and a portion is missing. The sample gives 80,000 to 100,000 clones, roughly 87% of which show up once; about 15% is in the top ten. The input for sequencing was unstimulated CD8+ T cells sorted from spleen or lymph node cells, taken before intestinal transplant. These receptors originate from a human donor who received an intestinal transplant. The CDR3 runs from the conserved cysteine through the conserved F or W. A D gene is named only where the DNA matches it firmly. Part of the rows lack a size; the others show once, few, many or a class for expanded clones.

abundance: once; d_gene: -; v_gene: TRBV6-1; j_gene: TRBJ2-2; CDR3nt: TGTGCCAGCATTAACGGACACGGGATTAGGGAGCTGTTTTTT; CDR3aa: CASINGHGIRELFF
abundance: once; d_gene: TRBD2; v_gene: TRBV7-6; j_gene: TRBJ2-7; CDR3nt: TGTGCCAGCAGCCCTTACCCTAGCGGAGATTTCTACGAGCAGTACTTC; CDR3aa: CASSPYPSGDFYEQYF
abundance: -; d_gene: TRBD1; v_gene: TRBV11-2; j_gene: TRBJ2-5; CDR3nt: TGTGCCAGCAGCTTAGTCCACAGGGGTGGGTGGGAGACCCAGTACTTC; CDR3aa: CASSLVHRGGWETQYF
abundance: -; d_gene: -; v_gene: TRBV6-5; j_gene: TRBJ2-2; CDR3nt: TGTGCCAGCAGTTCAGGGTTAAACACCGGGGAGCTGTTTTTT; CDR3aa: CASSSGLNTGELFF
abundance: -; d_gene: -; v_gene: TRBV10-1; j_gene: TRBJ2-1; CDR3nt: TGCGCCAGCAGTGAGGAAGGGGGGCCCAATGAGCAGTTCTTC; CDR3aa: CASSEEGGPNEQFF
abundance: -; d_gene: -; v_gene: TRBV4-1; j_gene: TRBJ1-1; CDR3nt: TGCGCTAGTGGGGAGGGAACTTTGAACACTGAAGCTTTCTTT; CDR3aa: CASGEGTLNTEAFF
abundance: -; d_gene: -; v_gene: TRBV6-6; j_gene: TRBJ1-2; CDR3nt: TGTGCCAGCACATACGTAGGTGGGCCCTATGGCTACACCTTC; CDR3aa: CASTYVGGPYGYTF
abundance: -; d_gene: -; v_gene: TRBV6-5; j_gene: TRBJ1-6; CDR3nt: TGTGCCAGCAGTTACTGGACATCATATAATTCACCCCTCCACTTT; CDR3aa: CASSYWTSYNSPLHF
abundance: -; d_gene: -; v_gene: TRBV7-9; j_gene: TRBJ2-1; CDR3nt: TGTGCCAGCAGCTTACCGGGGGTGTACCTCAATGAGCAGTTCTTC; CDR3aa: CASSLPGVYLNEQFF
abundance: -; d_gene: -; v_gene: TRBV9; j_gene: TRBJ2-5; CDR3nt: TGTGCCAGCAGCCCACCGAGTAACCAAGAGACCCAGTACTTC; CDR3aa: CASSPPSNQETQYF
abundance: -; d_gene: TRBD1; v_gene: TRBV6-4; j_gene: TRBJ1-2; CDR3nt: TGTGCCAGCACCCTCACCGGGACAGCGAACTATGGCTACACCTTC; CDR3aa: CASTLTGTANYGYTF
abundance: -; d_gene: -; v_gene: TRBV19; j_gene: TRBJ2-5; CDR3nt: TGTGCCAGTAGACCCGACAGAGTAGGAGAGACCCAGTACTTC; CDR3aa: CASRPDRVGETQYF
abundance: -; d_gene: -; v_gene: TRBV7-4; j_gene: TRBJ2-2; CDR3nt: TGTGCCAGCAGCTTGTTCGAAGGGGAGACCACCGGGGAGCTGTTTTTT; CDR3aa: CASSLFEGETTGELFF
abundance: -; d_gene: TRBD2; v_gene: TRBV4-1; j_gene: TRBJ2-1; CDR3nt: TGCGCCAGCAGCCAAGAGTCAGAACGGGGGGGCCTAATTGAGCAGTTCTTC; CDR3aa: CASSQESERGGLIEQFF
abundance: -; d_gene: -; v_gene: TRBV6-5; j_gene: TRBJ2-3; CDR3nt: TGTGCCAGCAGTGCGGCAAGTAGCACAGATACGCAGTATTTT; CDR3aa: CASSAASSTDTQYF
abundance: -; d_gene: -; v_gene: TRBV2; j_gene: TRBJ2-3; CDR3nt: TGTGCCAGCAGTGAAGGGTTTGTATTAGTTTGGTCCTCAGATACGCAGTATTTT; CDR3aa: CASSEGFVLVWSSDTQYF
abundance: -; d_gene: -; v_gene: TRBV27; j_gene: TRBJ1-5; CDR3nt: TGTGCCAGCTCTCTTGGAGTCCATCAGCCCCAGCATTTT; CDR3aa: CASSLGVHQPQHF
abundance: -; d_gene: -; v_gene: TRBV6-5; j_gene: TRBJ2-7; CDR3nt: TGTGCCAGCAGCGGGGGTTCCTACGAGCAGTACTTC; CDR3aa: CASSGGSYEQYF
abundance: -; d_gene: -; v_gene: TRBV9; j_gene: TRBJ2-1; CDR3nt: TGTGCCAGCAGCGTAGAGGAGGGGGTTGGAGATGAGCAGTTCTTC; CDR3aa: CASSVEEGVGDEQFF
abundance: -; d_gene: TRBD2; v_gene: TRBV2; j_gene: TRBJ2-7; CDR3nt: TGTGCCAGCGGGCCCGCAGGTCTAGCGGGGATTTACGAGCAGTACTTC; CDR3aa: CASGPAGLAGIYEQYF
abundance: -; d_gene: TRBD2; v_gene: TRBV19; j_gene: TRBJ2-3; CDR3nt: TGTGCCAGTAGTACCCTAGCGGGAGGGAACACAGATACGCAGTATTTT; CDR3aa: CASSTLAGGNTDTQYF
abundance: -; d_gene: -; v_gene: TRBV27; j_gene: TRBJ2-3; CDR3nt: TGTGCCAGCAGTGCACCGAGTGATCCGGGGGGCACAGATACGCAGTATTTT; CDR3aa: CASSAPSDPGGTDTQYF
abundance: -; d_gene: -; v_gene: TRBV4-1; j_gene: TRBJ2-7; CDR3nt: TGCGCCAGCAGCCGAAGTGAAGGGCCCTCCTACGAGCAGTACTTC; CDR3aa: CASSRSEGPSYEQYF
abundance: -; d_gene: TRBD2; v_gene: TRBV19; j_gene: TRBJ2-7; CDR3nt: TGTGCCAGTAGTCCCCGGCGGCGGGAGGTTACCTACGAGCAGTACTTC; CDR3aa: CASSPRRREVTYEQYF
abundance: -; d_gene: TRBD1; v_gene: TRBV9; j_gene: TRBJ1-4; CDR3nt: TGTGCCAGCAGCGCCGGACAGGCAACTAATGAAAAACTGTTTTTT; CDR3aa: CASSAGQATNEKLFF
abundance: -; d_gene: -; v_gene: TRBV25-1; j_gene: TRBJ2-5; CDR3nt: TGTGCCAGCACCGAAGGTCAAGAGACCCAGTACTTC; CDR3aa: CASTEGQETQYF
abundance: -; d_gene: -; v_gene: TRBV10-1; j_gene: TRBJ2-2; CDR3nt: TGCGCCAGCAGTGATAGATCCAACACCGGGGAGCTGTTTTTT; CDR3aa: CASSDRSNTGELFF
abundance: -; d_gene: -; v_gene: TRBV13; j_gene: TRBJ2-3; CDR3nt: TGTGCCAGCAGCTTGGGTTTATCTGGGGATTGGTCCGCAGATACGCAGTATTTT; CDR3aa: CASSLGLSGDWSADTQYF
abundance: -; d_gene: -; v_gene: TRBV14; j_gene: TRBJ2-7; CDR3nt: TGTGCCAGCAGCCAGCTGGGTCCCTACGAGCAGTACTTC; CDR3aa: CASSQLGPYEQYF
abundance: -; d_gene: -; v_gene: TRBV11-2; j_gene: TRBJ2-1; CDR3nt: TGTGCCAGCAGCTTCGGAGGGTGGAGTGAGCAGTTCTTC; CDR3aa: CASSFGGWSEQFF
abundance: -; d_gene: -; v_gene: TRBV10-2; j_gene: TRBJ2-1; CDR3nt: TGCGCCAGCAGTGAAGACGGCAATGAGCAGTTCTTC; CDR3aa: CASSEDGNEQFF
abundance: -; d_gene: TRBD1; v_gene: TRBV27; j_gene: TRBJ2-7; CDR3nt: TGTGCCAGCAGCCCACTGACAGGGGGCGCGTACGAGCAGTACTTC; CDR3aa: CASSPLTGGAYEQYF
abundance: -; d_gene: -; v_gene: TRBV5-3; j_gene: TRBJ2-2; CDR3nt: TGTGCCAGAAGCTTGGACGAGCTGTTTTTT; CDR3aa: CARSLDELFF
abundance: once; d_gene: TRBD1; v_gene: TRBV11-2; j_gene: TRBJ2-5; CDR3nt: TGTGCCAGCAGACGGGACAGGGCTAAAGAGACCCAGTACTTC; CDR3aa: CASRRDRAKETQYF
abundance: -; d_gene: -; v_gene: TRBV7-6; j_gene: TRBJ2-5; CDR3nt: TGTGCCAGCAGCTTAACGGGTTCGGGGACCCAGTACTTC; CDR3aa: CASSLTGSGTQYF
abundance: -; d_gene: -; v_gene: TRBV6-5; j_gene: TRBJ2-2; CDR3nt: TGTGCCAGCAGTTTAGGACCCCGCGGGGAGCTGTTTTTT; CDR3aa: CASSLGPRGELFF
abundance: -; d_gene: -; v_gene: TRBV11-2; j_gene: TRBJ1-1; CDR3nt: TGTGCCAGCAGCTTACGGGCAGGGGAGAACACTGAAGCTTTCTTT; CDR3aa: CASSLRAGENTEAFF
abundance: -; d_gene: TRBD2; v_gene: TRBV6-5; j_gene: TRBJ2-7; CDR3nt: TGTGCCAGCAGTTCGGAGCGACTAGCGGGGGCCTACGAGCAGTACTTC; CDR3aa: CASSSERLAGAYEQYF
abundance: -; d_gene: -; v_gene: TRBV9; j_gene: TRBJ1-1; CDR3nt: TGTGCCAGCAGCGTAACCGACCCGGACACTGAAGCTTTCTTT; CDR3aa: CASSVTDPDTEAFF
abundance: -; d_gene: -; v_gene: TRBV9; j_gene: TRBJ2-7; CDR3nt: TGTGCCAGCAGCGTAGCTGGAGGGAACGACGAGCAGTACTTC; CDR3aa: CASSVAGGNDEQYF
abundance: -; d_gene: -; v_gene: TRBV4-1; j_gene: TRBJ2-2; CDR3nt: TGCGCCAGCAGCCAAACCCCGCAGGGGAACACCGGGGAGCTGTTTTTT; CDR3aa: CASSQTPQGNTGELFF
abundance: -; d_gene: TRBD1; v_gene: TRBV14; j_gene: TRBJ1-2; CDR3nt: TGTGCCAGCAGTCCGGGACAGGGGTATGGCTACACCTTC; CDR3aa: CASSPGQGYGYTF
abundance: -; d_gene: TRBD1; v_gene: TRBV9; j_gene: TRBJ1-2; CDR3nt: TGTGCCAGCAGCCTAGGACAGGGGCAGGATGGCTACACCTTC; CDR3aa: CASSLGQGQDGYTF
abundance: -; d_gene: -; v_gene: TRBV7-9; j_gene: TRBJ1-4; CDR3nt: TGTGCCAGCAGCTTATCGGGGGCCGTATCTGCAACTAATGAAAAACTGTTTTTT; CDR3aa: CASSLSGAVSATNEKLFF
abundance: -; d_gene: -; v_gene: TRBV6-6; j_gene: TRBJ2-7; CDR3nt: TGTGCCAGCAGTCCCCAGGGGAACGAGCAGTACTTC; CDR3aa: CASSPQGNEQYF
abundance: once; d_gene: -; v_gene: TRBV10-3; j_gene: TRBJ1-6; CDR3nt: TGTGCCATCAGAAGCGGGGAGAGTAATTCACCCCTCCACTTT; CDR3aa: CAIRSGESNSPLHF
abundance: -; d_gene: -; v_gene: TRBV5-1; j_gene: TRBJ1-5; CDR3nt: TGCGCCAGCAGCTCGTGGGTTGGTCAGCCCCAGCATTTT; CDR3aa: CASSSWVGQPQHF
abundance: once; d_gene: TRBD2; v_gene: TRBV28; j_gene: TRBJ2-6; CDR3nt: TGTGCCAGCACTAGCGGGAGGTTCTCTGGGGCCAACGTCCTGACTTTC; CDR3aa: CASTSGRFSGANVLTF